The clone carrying this TCR beta chain appeared once. This entry comes from a study of control samples from healthy donors and cancer patients. Some clones are missing from TCRdb's copy, which holds only in-frame ones; the method was immunoSEQ multiplex PCR. The sample shows about 110,000 clones, about 83% of them seen only once. The CDR3 loop spans 13 amino acids. Per germline, CDR1 SGHRS and CDR2 YFSETQ. V lost 0 bases and J lost 3, with 7 bases in between. The clonotype was recovered from a woman in her forties or fifties in good health. The V gene is TRBV5-1, the J gene TRBJ2-7; tentatively, D is TRBD1 (6 bases). Sequences were obtained from blood. The CDR3, as DNA: TGCGCCAGCAGCTTGGTGGACAGCTACGAGCAGTACTTC. Its translation: CASSLVDSYEQYF.